This TCR beta chain was documented in a study of T-cell reconstitution after alpha-beta-depleted transplantation in children. Construction of the TCRbeta library involved unique molecular identifiers. TCRdb ran MiXCR on the PCR reads and lists one entry per CDR3 protein. This table has some 350,000 distinct CDR3 sequences, around 15% appearing once. Study outcomes and limitations: Where alpha-beta T cells came from about two months after transplant was reportedly several hundred expanded graft clones.

The germline V gene encodes CDR1 MDHEN and CDR2 SYDVKM. The V end was cut by 4 bases, the J end by 0 bases, with 17 bases between. CDR3 length: 17 amino acids. With regard to this clonotype: Its antigen is unknown.

Sequenced here: PBMCs, mostly from graft donor cells, sampled 360 days after TCRalphabeta/CD19-depleted stem cell transplant. The TCR originated in a male patient aged 2-15 years who had a stem cell transplant for acute lymphoblastic leukemia, so the T cells may come from the graft donor. The gene calls are TRBV28 and TRBJ2-3; TRBD2 might be the D (6 bases). The CDR3 DNA sequence: TGTGCCAGCAGTTGGACCCCTAGCGCCTCTAGCACAGATACGCAGTATTTT. It is translated as CASSWTPSASSTDTQYF.